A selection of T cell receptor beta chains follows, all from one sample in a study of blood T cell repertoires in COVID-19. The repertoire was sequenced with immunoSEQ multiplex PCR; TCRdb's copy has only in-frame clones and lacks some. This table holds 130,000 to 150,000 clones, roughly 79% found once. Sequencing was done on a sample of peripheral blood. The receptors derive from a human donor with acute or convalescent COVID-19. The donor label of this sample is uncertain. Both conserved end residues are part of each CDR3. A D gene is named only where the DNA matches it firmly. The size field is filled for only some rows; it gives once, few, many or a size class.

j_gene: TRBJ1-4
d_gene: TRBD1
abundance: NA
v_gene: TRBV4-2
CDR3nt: TGTGCCAGCAGCCAAGAGTGGACAGGGCAAGAAAAACTGTTTTTT
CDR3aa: CASSQEWTGQEKLFF

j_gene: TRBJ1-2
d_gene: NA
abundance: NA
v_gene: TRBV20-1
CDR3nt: TGCAGTGCTGGGGGGGATGGCTACACCTTC
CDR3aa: CSAGGDGYTF

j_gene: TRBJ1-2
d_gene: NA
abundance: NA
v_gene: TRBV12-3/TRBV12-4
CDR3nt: TGTGCCAGCAGTCCCCAATCGGGAGGAGGCTACACCTTC
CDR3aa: CASSPQSGGGYTF

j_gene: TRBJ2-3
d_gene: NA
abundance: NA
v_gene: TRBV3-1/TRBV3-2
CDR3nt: TGTGCCAGCAGCCCCATGGCGGTTTTCACAGATACGCAGTATTTT
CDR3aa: CASSPMAVFTDTQYF

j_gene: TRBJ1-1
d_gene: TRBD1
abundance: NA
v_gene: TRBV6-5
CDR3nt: TGTGCCAGCAAGGGACAGTTGAACACTGAAGCTTTCTTT
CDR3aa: CASKGQLNTEAFF

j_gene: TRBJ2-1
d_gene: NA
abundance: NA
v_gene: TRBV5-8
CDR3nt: TGTGCCAGCAGCTTGGACTCCTTGAGCTCCTACAATGAGCAGTTCTTC
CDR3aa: CASSLDSLSSYNEQFF

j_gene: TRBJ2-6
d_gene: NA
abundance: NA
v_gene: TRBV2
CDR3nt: TGTGCCAGCAAGGGGGGGTCAGGGGCCAACGTCCTGACTTTC
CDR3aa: CASKGGSGANVLTF

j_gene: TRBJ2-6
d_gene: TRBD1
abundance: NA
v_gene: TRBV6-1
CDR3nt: TGTGCCAGCAGTGAACTGGCAGGGGGCCCCGCGGGGGCCAACGTCCTGACTTTC
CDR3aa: CASSELAGGPAGANVLTF

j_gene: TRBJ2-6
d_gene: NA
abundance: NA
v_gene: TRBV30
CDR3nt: TGTGCCTGGAGTCCAGGGGAAGGGACTGGGGCCAACGTCCTGACTTTC
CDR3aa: CAWSPGEGTGANVLTF

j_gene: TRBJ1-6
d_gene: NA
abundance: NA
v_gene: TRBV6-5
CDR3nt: TGTGCCAGCAGTTCTACCATGAATTCACCCCTCCACTTT
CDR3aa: CASSSTMNSPLHF

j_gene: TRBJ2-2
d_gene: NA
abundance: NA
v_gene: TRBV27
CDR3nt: TGTGCCAGCAGTCTGTGGCTAGTGAGGGACACCGGGGAGCTGTTTTTT
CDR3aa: CASSLWLVRDTGELFF

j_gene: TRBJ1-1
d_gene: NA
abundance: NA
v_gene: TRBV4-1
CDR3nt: TGCGCCAGCAGCCAGAGAGGCTCAGCTAACTTGAACACTGAAGCTTTCTTT
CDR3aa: CASSQRGSANLNTEAFF

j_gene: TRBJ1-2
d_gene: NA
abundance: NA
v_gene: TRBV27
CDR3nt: TGTGCCAGCAGTTTATCGGGCAGCTATGGCTACACCTTC
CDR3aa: CASSLSGSYGYTF

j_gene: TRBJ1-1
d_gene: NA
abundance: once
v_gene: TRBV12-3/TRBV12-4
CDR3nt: TGTGCCAGCAGAGTAGGGGTAGTCGCTGAAGCTTTCTTT
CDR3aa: CASRVGVVAEAFF

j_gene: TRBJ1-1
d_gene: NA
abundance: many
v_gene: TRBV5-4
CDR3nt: TGTGCCAGCAGCTCCCTGGGACGGGGGGACACTGAAGCTTTCTTT
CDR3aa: CASSSLGRGDTEAFF

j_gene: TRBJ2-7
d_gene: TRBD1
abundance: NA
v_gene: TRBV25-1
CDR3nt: TGTGCCAGCAGTGATACAGGGGCTCACTACGAGCAGTACTTC
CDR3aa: CASSDTGAHYEQYF

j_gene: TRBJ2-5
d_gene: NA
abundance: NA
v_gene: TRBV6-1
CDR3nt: TGTGCCAGCAGTGAGGGCCCTTACCAAGAGACCCAGTACTTC
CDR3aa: CASSEGPYQETQYF

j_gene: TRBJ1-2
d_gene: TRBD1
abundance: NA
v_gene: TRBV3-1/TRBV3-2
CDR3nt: TGTGCCAGCAGCCAACACTCAGGGGGCTCTAACTATGGCTACACCTTC
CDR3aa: CASSQHSGGSNYGYTF

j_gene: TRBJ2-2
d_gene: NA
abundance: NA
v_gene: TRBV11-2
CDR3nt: TGTGCCAGCAGCTTGGGGGCGGGGAACACCGGGGAGCTGTTTTTT
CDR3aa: CASSLGAGNTGELFF

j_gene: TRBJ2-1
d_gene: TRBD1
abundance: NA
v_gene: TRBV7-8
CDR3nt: TGTGCCAGCAGCGGACGGGACAGTTACTACAATGAGCAGTTCTTC
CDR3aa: CASSGRDSYYNEQFF

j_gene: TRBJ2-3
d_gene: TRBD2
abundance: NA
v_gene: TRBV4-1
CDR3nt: TGCGCCAGCAGCCCACCCTATGCGGGGGGGGGCCGGTTGGATACGCAGTATTTT
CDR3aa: CASSPPYAGGGRLDTQYF

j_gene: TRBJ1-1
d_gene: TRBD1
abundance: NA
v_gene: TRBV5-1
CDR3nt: TGCGCCAGCACCCGACAGGGGCCCACTGAAGCTTTCTTT
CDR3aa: CASTRQGPTEAFF

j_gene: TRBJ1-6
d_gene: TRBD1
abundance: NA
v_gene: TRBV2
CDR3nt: TGTGCCAGCAGGGCAAGCGACAGGGGCGCCTATAATTCACCCCTCCACTTT
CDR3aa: CASRASDRGAYNSPLHF

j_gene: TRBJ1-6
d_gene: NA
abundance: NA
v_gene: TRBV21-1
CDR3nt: TGTGCCAGCTTCGACAGGGACTATAATTCACCCCTCCACTTT
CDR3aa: CASFDRDYNSPLHF

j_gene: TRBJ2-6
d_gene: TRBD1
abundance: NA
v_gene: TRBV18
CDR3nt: TGTGCCAGCTCACGGGACAGGTTCCTCTCTGGGGCCAACGTCCTGACTTTC
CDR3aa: CASSRDRFLSGANVLTF

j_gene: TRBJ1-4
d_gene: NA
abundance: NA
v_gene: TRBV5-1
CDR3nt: TGCGCCAGCAGCTTGGAAAGGGGAATAAATGAAAAACTGTTTTTT
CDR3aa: CASSLERGINEKLFF

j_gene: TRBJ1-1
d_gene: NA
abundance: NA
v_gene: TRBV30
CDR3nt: TGTGCCTGGAGTGGACAGGCCCTCACTGAAGCTTTCTTT
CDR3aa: CAWSGQALTEAFF

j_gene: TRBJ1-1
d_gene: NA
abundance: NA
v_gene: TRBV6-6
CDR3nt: TGTCAAACCCAACAGAACACTGAAGCTTTCTTT
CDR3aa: CQTQQNTEAFF

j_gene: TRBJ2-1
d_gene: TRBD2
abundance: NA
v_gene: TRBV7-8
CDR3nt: TGTGCCAGCAGCACTACACCGGGACTAGCGGGGGGTATCTCCTACAATGAGCAGTTCTTC
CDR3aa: CASSTTPGLAGGISYNEQFF

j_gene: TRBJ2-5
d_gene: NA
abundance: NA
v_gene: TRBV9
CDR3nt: TGTGCCAGCAGCGTGGCCAGGGGCCAAGAGACCCAGTACTTC
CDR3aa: CASSVARGQETQYF

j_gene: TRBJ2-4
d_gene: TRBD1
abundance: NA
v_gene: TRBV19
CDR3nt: TGTGCCAGTAGTCCACAGGGGAACCTAGCCAAAAACATTCAGTACTTC
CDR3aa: CASSPQGNLAKNIQYF

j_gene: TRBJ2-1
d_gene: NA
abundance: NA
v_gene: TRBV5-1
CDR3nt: TGCGCCAGCAGCTTCGGACTCATCTCCTACAATGAGCAGTTCTTC
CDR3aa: CASSFGLISYNEQFF

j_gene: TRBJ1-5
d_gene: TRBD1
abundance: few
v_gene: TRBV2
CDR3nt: TGTGCCAGCAGGAGGACAGGGTGGACTCAGCCCCAGCATTTT
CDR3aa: CASRRTGWTQPQHF

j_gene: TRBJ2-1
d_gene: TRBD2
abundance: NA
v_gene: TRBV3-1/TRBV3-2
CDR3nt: TGTGCCAGCAGCCAAGGACTAGCGGGGGGGTGGAATGAGCAGTTCTTC
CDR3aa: CASSQGLAGGWNEQFF

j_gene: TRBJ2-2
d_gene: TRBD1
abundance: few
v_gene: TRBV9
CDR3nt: TGTGCCAGCAGCGCGGACAGGGGGAGACCTTTAACCGGGGAGCTGTTTTTT
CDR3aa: CASSADRGRPLTGELFF

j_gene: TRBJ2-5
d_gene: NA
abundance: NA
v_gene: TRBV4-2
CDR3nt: TGTGCCAGCAGCCAAGATCCTCGCCAAGAGACCCAGTACTTC
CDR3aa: CASSQDPRQETQYF

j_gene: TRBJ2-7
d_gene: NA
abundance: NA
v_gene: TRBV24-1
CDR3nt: TGTGCCACCAGTGATTCGGGCAGTAGCGCCCTCTCCTACGAGCAGTACTTC
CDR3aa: CATSDSGSSALSYEQYF

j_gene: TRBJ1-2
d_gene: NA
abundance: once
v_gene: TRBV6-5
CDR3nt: TGTGCCAGCAACCCGACTGGGGGGTATGGCTACACCTTC
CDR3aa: CASNPTGGYGYTF

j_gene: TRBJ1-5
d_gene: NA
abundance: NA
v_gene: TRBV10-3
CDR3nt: TGTGCCATCAGTGGCAATAGAGATCAGCCCCAGCATTTT
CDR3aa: CAISGNRDQPQHF

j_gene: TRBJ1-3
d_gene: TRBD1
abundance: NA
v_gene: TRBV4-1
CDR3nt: TGCGCCAGCAGACCACAAGAGACAGGGAGAAACACCATATATTTT
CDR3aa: CASRPQETGRNTIYF

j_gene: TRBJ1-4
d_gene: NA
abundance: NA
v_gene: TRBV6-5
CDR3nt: TGTGCCAGCAGTCGCGGGACGGTGAATGAAAAACTGTTTTTT
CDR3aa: CASSRGTVNEKLFF

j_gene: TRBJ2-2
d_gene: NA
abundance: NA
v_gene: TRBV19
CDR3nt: TGTGCCAGTAGCCTGGGACATAACACCGGGGAGCTGTTTTTT
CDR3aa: CASSLGHNTGELFF